Included here is one T cell receptor (beta chain) sequence, with context. Its antigen is as yet unknown. The data derive from a study of cytomegalovirus exposure and HLA in healthy donors. Study-level findings and limits: Within an earlier analysis, most TCR beta V segments proved productive either about 90% or about 30% of the time.

With 6 bases removed from V and 5 bases from J, the gap between germline ends came to 14 bases. CDR3 length: 13 amino acids. Germline V lookup: CDR1 MNHNS, CDR2 SASEGT. The PCR was carried out with 60 Vbeta primers and 13 Jbeta primers. Only in-frame clones appear in the TCRdb table, and some are missing; sequencing was by immunoSEQ multiplex PCR. The data contain some 140,000 clones, roughly 85% of them singletons. The rearrangement joins TRBV6-1 to TRBJ2-7; a possible D gene is TRBD2 (5 bases). This TCR was sampled from a man aged 40-55 years in good health and CMV-seropositive. Sample: PBMCs. The CDR3: CASSGLARNEQYF. The CDR3 nucleotides are TGTGCCAGCAGCGGACTGGCCCGGAACGAGCAGTACTTC.